This T cell receptor (beta chain) was sequenced in a study of T cells in Graves' hyperthyroidism and ophthalmopathy (dated by TCRdb to between 2018 and 2021). With respect to the entire study: Peripheral blood was sampled at the time of initial diagnosis, prior to any treatment. To identify TCR V-J signatures that set the groups apart, the researchers used a discovery cohort of roughly 100 patients, made up of some 41 with Graves' ophthalmopathy and about 60 with stable Graves' hyperthyroidism. Prospective prediction of ophthalmopathy was tested in an independent validation cohort consisting of under 20 hyperthyroidism patients and around 16 patients who later progressed to ophthalmopathy. The 100 discovery patients were randomly split 7:3 into training and test sets. In more than 5 Graves' hyperthyroidism patients, the study also compared T-cell repertoires from thyroid tissue with T-cell repertoires from blood. After blood sampling, hyperthyroidism patients were treated with methimazole at a starting dose of 30 mg daily, and ophthalmopathy patients were treated with high-dose intravenous methylprednisolone. TCR Vbeta CDR3 sequencing of roughly 140 peripheral blood samples (under 45 ophthalmopathy, 75 hyperthyroidism and some 17 progressor patients) is reported in the paper. Points the paper makes about the study in general: During validation, the model predicted progression to ophthalmopathy a median of roughly six months ahead of onset, with around 71% sensitivity and about 75% specificity. In cross-validation, a model built on a 13 V-J signature told ophthalmopathy apart from stable hyperthyroidism with 85% to 90% sensitivity and about 81% specificity, and in testing the same model reached 80%/75%. Sample size was not statistically predetermined, and investigators were not blinded to group allocation. Most expanded thyroid clonotypes (frequency above 0.001) were also detected in blood, a finding suggesting that blood repertoires may reflect thyroid immune responses.

Stable Graves' hyperthyroidism was defined as no progression to ophthalmopathy during 18 months of follow-up. Hyperthyroidism patients were newly diagnosed, with disease duration under 2 months, and aged 18 to 65 years. Any patient with an uncontrolled infection, another autoimmune disease, pregnancy or lactation was excluded. Diagnoses relied on clinical symptoms, serum thyroxine and TRAb, thyroid ultrasound and orbital computed tomography. PBMCs were separated from roughly 9.6 ml of fresh peripheral blood using Ficoll-Paque density gradient centrifugation. Total RNA was extracted with Trizol reagent, and quality was checked on an Agilent 2100 Bioanalyzer. The TCR beta CDR3 regions were amplified from the RNA transcripts. For the first round of RT-PCR on the TCR CDR3, the HTBI primer set was used together with the Qiagen OneStep RT-PCR kit. Libraries were constructed in a second round of multiplex PCR, after which size selection and purification were carried out. Libraries were sequenced paired-end with 100 bp reads on an Illumina HiSeq2000. The authors processed their data as follows. SOAPnuke was used to process the raw data, with reads discarded if the reads contained adapters or uncalled bases, had a mean Phred below 15, or lacked an exact constant-primer or identifier match. High-quality paired reads were merged with COPE v1.2.5, and unique nucleotide sequences were defined as clonotypes. MiTCR v1.1 was used to align the clonotypes against IMGT TRBV, TRBD and TRBJ reference segments. The analysis was restricted to V-J combinations with a frequency above 0.0001, which together covered approximately 99% of the repertoires. A TCS score was defined as the ratio between F50 (clonal expansion) and ExV (chaos), using BLOSUM62-based TCRdist between CDR3 peptides within each V-J. Welch's t-statistics and random forest reduced around 520 V-J features to 13, which were used in a naive Bayes classifier (R e1071). The public reads were run again by TCRdb, first through fastp at Q25 and then through MiXCR, and only productive beta chains were kept. Each entry is one CDR3 protein sequence, shown with its most common DNA and genes. These V and J calls originate from TCRdb's pipeline instead of the authors' own analysis. This sample has 450,000 to 650,000 distinct CDR3 sequences in its table, and less than 25% of those were observed once. The top ten hold about 25% of the sample.

With regard to this clonotype: This clone's antigen is unknown. No much larger clone is present one base from it, and per-base qualities are unavailable.

The CDR3 runs 12 residues from the cysteine to the phenylalanine. Solely the CDR3 DNA is kept, with 36 bases framed from the first base. The germline V and J ends show losses of 5 bases and 7 bases respectively, and no gene match explains 4 bases of the junction. The sequence joins TRBV12-3 or TRBV12-4 to TRBJ1-1; 7 central bases correspond to TRBD1. Input material: blood. The sequence derives from a man aged 18 to 35 with Graves' hyperthyroidism. At the DNA level, the sequence is TGTGCCAGCAGTCCGGGACAGTTTGAAGCTTTCTTT. Its protein reads: CASSPGQFEAFF.